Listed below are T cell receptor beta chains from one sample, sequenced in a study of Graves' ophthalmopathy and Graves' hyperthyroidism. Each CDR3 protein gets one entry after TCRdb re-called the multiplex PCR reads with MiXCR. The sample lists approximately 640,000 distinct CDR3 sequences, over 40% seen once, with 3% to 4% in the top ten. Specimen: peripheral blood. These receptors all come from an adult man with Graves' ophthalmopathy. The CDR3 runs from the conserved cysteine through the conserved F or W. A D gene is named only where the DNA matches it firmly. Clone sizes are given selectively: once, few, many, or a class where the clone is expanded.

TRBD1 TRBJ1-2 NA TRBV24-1 CATSDFRPGQGYTF
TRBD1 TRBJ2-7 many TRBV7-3 CASSLDRGLNYEQYF
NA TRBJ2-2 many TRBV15 CATSREHSESPAGELFF
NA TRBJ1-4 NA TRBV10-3 CAISVTDGNLFF
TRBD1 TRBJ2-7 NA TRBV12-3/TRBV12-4 CAGRRGTAYEQYF
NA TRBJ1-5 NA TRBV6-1 CASSEALGGQPQHF
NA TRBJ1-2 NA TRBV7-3 CASSLMGYGYTF
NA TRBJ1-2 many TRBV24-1 CATSRGSNYGYTF
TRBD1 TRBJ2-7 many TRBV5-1 CASSSPDRSEQYF
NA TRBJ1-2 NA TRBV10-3 CAIGGPGNYGYTF
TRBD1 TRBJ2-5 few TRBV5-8 CASDRVETQYF
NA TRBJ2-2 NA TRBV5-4 CASSVRSANTGELFF
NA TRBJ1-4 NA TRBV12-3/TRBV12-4 CASRRGGAWEKLFF
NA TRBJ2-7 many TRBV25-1 CASSEYGGGIYEQYF
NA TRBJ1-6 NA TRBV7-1 CASSESGVHSPLHF
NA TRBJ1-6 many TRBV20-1 CSAIRQGSLFNSPLHF
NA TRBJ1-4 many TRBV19 CASAIRDFLNEKLFF
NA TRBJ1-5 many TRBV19 CASSILGEGNQPQHF
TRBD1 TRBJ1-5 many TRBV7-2 CASSSTGGKAQPQHF
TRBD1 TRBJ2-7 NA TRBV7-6 CASSTHGTDSRGQYF
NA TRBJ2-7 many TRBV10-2 CASKQYPSSYEQYF
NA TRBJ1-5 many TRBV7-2 CASSEGGGQPQHF
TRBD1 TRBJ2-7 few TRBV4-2 CASSQLQGEAEQYF
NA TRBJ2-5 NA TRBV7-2 CASSPPVETRYF
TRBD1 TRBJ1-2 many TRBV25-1 CASSVTGTGGLGYTF
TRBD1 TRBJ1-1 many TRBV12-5 CASGKSTGGRTEAFF
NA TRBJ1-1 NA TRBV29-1 CSVARVVRVNTEAFF
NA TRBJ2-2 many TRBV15 CATSRDRGPGELFF
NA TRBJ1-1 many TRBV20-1 CSATDRVMNTEAFF
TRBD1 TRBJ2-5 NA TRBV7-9 CASSPGGQGAFRTQYF
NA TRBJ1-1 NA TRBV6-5 CASSEGQLEAFF
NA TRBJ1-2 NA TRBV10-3 CAISSDTDYGYTF
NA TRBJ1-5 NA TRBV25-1 CASSARRGLDQPQHF
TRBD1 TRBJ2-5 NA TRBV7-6 CASSPRGTGSWETQYF
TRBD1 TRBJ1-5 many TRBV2 CASSEQGQGNYQPQHF
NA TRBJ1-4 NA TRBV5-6 CAWSVLGRPNEKLFF
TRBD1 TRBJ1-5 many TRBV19 CASTKGGANNQPQHF
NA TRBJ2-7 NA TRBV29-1 CSVGAGDTYEQYF
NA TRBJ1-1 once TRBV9 CASAQGLNTEAFF
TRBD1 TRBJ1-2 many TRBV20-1 CSARDLGGQGDYTF
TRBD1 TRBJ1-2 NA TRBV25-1 CASGTSQGGGGYTF
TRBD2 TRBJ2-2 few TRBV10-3 CASSDSPLAGTGELFF
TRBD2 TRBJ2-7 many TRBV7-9 CASSPRLAGGSYEQYF